A selection of T cell receptor beta chains follows, all from one sample in a study of cytomegalovirus exposure and HLA in healthy donors. Here immunoSEQ multiplex PCR was the method, and the copy in TCRdb shows in-frame clones only, minus some. The sample has approximately 81,000 clones; about three quarters are singletons. Sequencing was performed on PBMCs. These receptors came from a man aged 45-60 years in good health and CMV-seropositive. CDR3s include the opening cysteine and the closing phenylalanine or tryptophan. The D gene is left open where the match is weak. Rows may omit the clone size; those that give it use once, few, many or a size class.

DNA	CDR3	D	J	size	V
TGTTCCAGCAGCTTAGGGCAGGGGTTAACCTACAATGAGCAGTTCTTC	CSSSLGQGLTYNEQFF	NA	TRBJ2-1	NA	TRBV7-9
TGTGCCAGCAGCCGGGTACAGAACACCGGGGAGCTGTTTTTT	CASSRVQNTGELFF	NA	TRBJ2-2	NA	TRBV7-9
TGTGCCAGCAGTGACCCTGGAGGACAGGGCGGCTCCTACGAGCAGTACTTC	CASSDPGGQGGSYEQYF	TRBD1	TRBJ2-7	NA	TRBV6-1
TGCGCCAGCAGCCAAGAGCGGACCGGGGAGCTGTTTTTT	CASSQERTGELFF	NA	TRBJ2-2	NA	TRBV4-3
TGTGCCAGCAGCTTAGGCCCCCTGGACAGGTGGCCGCAGTATTTT	CASSLGPLDRWPQYF	TRBD1	TRBJ2-3	NA	TRBV7-7
TGTGCCAGTAGTTCATACTCGGGCAGGGGTTACGAGCAGTACTTC	CASSSYSGRGYEQYF	NA	TRBJ2-7	few	TRBV19
TGTGCCACCAGCAGCCGGGACAGGGTGGTGAGCGAGCAGTACTTC	CATSSRDRVVSEQYF	TRBD1	TRBJ2-7	NA	TRBV15
TGTGCCAGCAGTTACTCGTTCGGTGAGACCCAGTACTTC	CASSYSFGETQYF	NA	TRBJ2-5	NA	TRBV6-5
TGTGCCAGCAGTACCGGGACTAGCGGGACATATGAGCAGTTCTTC	CASSTGTSGTYEQFF	TRBD2	TRBJ2-1	NA	TRBV6-6
TGTGCCAGCAGTGAATCCCGCTCGGGCGAGCAGTACTTC	CASSESRSGEQYF	NA	TRBJ2-7	few	TRBV6-5
TGTGCCAGTAGTACTATCAGCGGGAGTGCGAATACGCAGTATTTT	CASSTISGSANTQYF	TRBD2	TRBJ2-3	once	TRBV19
TGCGCCAGCAGCTGGAGGGCAGGGTCGACCGGGGAGCTGTTTTTT	CASSWRAGSTGELFF	NA	TRBJ2-2	NA	TRBV5-1
TGTGCCAGCAGTCCACTAGCGGGAGGTAATGAGCAGTTCTTC	CASSPLAGGNEQFF	TRBD2	TRBJ2-1	NA	TRBV11-3
TGTGCCAGCAGTAGGGCGGGGGGCTCCTACAATGAGCAGTTCTTC	CASSRAGGSYNEQFF	TRBD2	TRBJ2-1	NA	TRBV28
TGTGCCAGCAGCTCACCCCGGAGGTCCTACGAGCAGTACTTC	CASSSPRRSYEQYF	NA	TRBJ2-7	few	TRBV7-9
TGTGCCAGCAATTCGCGGGGGGCTGGGGGTGGTGAAGCTTTCTTT	CASNSRGAGGGEAFF	NA	TRBJ1-1	NA	TRBV2
TGTGCCAGCAGCAAACCTATGGACACCTCCTCCTACGAGCAGTACTTC	CASSKPMDTSSYEQYF	NA	TRBJ2-7	NA	TRBV21-1
TGTGCCGCTTTGGGGACTGGCCCCGCCGAGCAGTACTTC	CAALGTGPAEQYF	NA	TRBJ2-7	NA	TRBV27
TGTGCCAGCCGAGCGGGAGGGCCGGGGGCAGATACGCAGTATTTT	CASRAGGPGADTQYF	TRBD2	TRBJ2-3	NA	TRBV10-3
TGTGCCATCAAGGGGACTAGCGGAAACTACGAGCAGTACTTC	CAIKGTSGNYEQYF	TRBD2	TRBJ2-7	NA	TRBV10-3
TGCGCCAGCAGCCAGGGATCCGGGACTACGACCTACGAGCAGTACTTC	CASSQGSGTTTYEQYF	TRBD2	TRBJ2-7	NA	TRBV4-3
TGTGCCTGGAGTGTAGGGACTAGGGATGAGCAGTTCTTC	CAWSVGTRDEQFF	TRBD2	TRBJ2-1	NA	TRBV30
TGCGCCAGCAGCACCCCTTCCTCTAGCGATCGCTCTGGGGCCAACGTCCTGACTTTC	CASSTPSSSDRSGANVLTF	NA	TRBJ2-6	once	TRBV5-1
TGTGCCAGCCGGGACACCCCAAACAGTCAGTACTTC	CASRDTPNSQYF	NA	TRBJ2-4	NA	TRBV6-6
TGTGCCAGCAGCCTCTTTGGCGGCCGCACAGATACGCAGTATTTT	CASSLFGGRTDTQYF	NA	TRBJ2-3	NA	TRBV9
TGTGCCAGTAGTTATGGGGGGTCGCGGTACAATGAGCAGTTCTTC	CASSYGGSRYNEQFF	NA	TRBJ2-1	NA	TRBV19
TGTGCCAGCAGCCAAGAGGGGGGGGGAGACCTCTCCTACAATGAGCAGTTCTTC	CASSQEGGGDLSYNEQFF	TRBD2	TRBJ2-1	NA	TRBV4-2
TGTGCCAGCAGCGTAGAAATAGGGGGGGACTACGAGCAGTACTTC	CASSVEIGGDYEQYF	NA	TRBJ2-7	NA	TRBV9
TGTGCCATCAGTGAGTTCCCGACTAGCCACCTCGGGAGAGGAGAGACCCAGTACTTC	CAISEFPTSHLGRGETQYF	TRBD2	TRBJ2-5	few	TRBV10-3
TGTGCCTGGAGTCCAGGGACTTACTTAGGGGTCTACGAGCAGTACTTC	CAWSPGTYLGVYEQYF	NA	TRBJ2-7	once	TRBV30
TGTGCCAGCTCACCACCGCGGCAGGGGAATGGCTACACCTTC	CASSPPRQGNGYTF	NA	TRBJ1-2	NA	TRBV18
TGTGCCAGCACTACGAGGTCGGGGCGGGGTCACGAGCAGTACTTC	CASTTRSGRGHEQYF	NA	TRBJ2-7	few	TRBV6-1
TGTGCCATCAGCGAGGCAAGCGGTTCCTACGAGCAGTACTTC	CAISEASGSYEQYF	NA	TRBJ2-7	NA	TRBV10-3
TGTGCCAGCCCTCGGGGTTACAATGAGCAGTTCTTC	CASPRGYNEQFF	NA	TRBJ2-1	NA	TRBV7-2
TGTGCCAGCAGGGAGGCGGGACAGGGCGTTTCACCCCTCCACTTT	CASREAGQGVSPLHF	TRBD1	TRBJ1-6	NA	TRBV13
TGTGCCAGCAGCCGATTGTTCGCGGAAGAGACCCAGTACTTC	CASSRLFAEETQYF	NA	TRBJ2-5	few	TRBV14
TGTGCCACCAGCAGAGGCGCGGGAGGTACAGATACGCAGTATTTT	CATSRGAGGTDTQYF	TRBD2	TRBJ2-3	NA	TRBV15
TGTGCCTGGAGTGATCAGGGGGCGAATGAGCAGTTCTTC	CAWSDQGANEQFF	TRBD1	TRBJ2-1	NA	TRBV30
TGTGCCAGCAGTTTTTTGCGGGAGACTGATAATGAGCAGTTCTTC	CASSFLRETDNEQFF	TRBD2	TRBJ2-1	NA	TRBV27
TGTGCCAGCTCACCGAACAGGGATGGCGAGCAGTACTTC	CASSPNRDGEQYF	NA	TRBJ2-7	NA	TRBV18
TGTGCCAGCAGCCCCCAACCTAGTAATGAGCAGTTCTTC	CASSPQPSNEQFF	NA	TRBJ2-1	few	TRBV7-2
TGCGCCAGTTCGGGACTAGCACTCTACGAGCAGTACTTC	CASSGLALYEQYF	TRBD2	TRBJ2-7	NA	TRBV5-1
TGTGCCAGCAGCAACGGACTAGCGGGAGTAGGATACGAGCAGTACTTC	CASSNGLAGVGYEQYF	TRBD2	TRBJ2-7	NA	TRBV5-5
TGTGCCAGCAGTTTGGACAGGGGACTAGCGGCCAACAATGAGCAGTTCTTC	CASSLDRGLAANNEQFF	TRBD2	TRBJ2-1	NA	TRBV27
TGTGCCAGCAGCTTAGCGGGAGGGACCACAGATACGCAGTATTTT	CASSLAGGTTDTQYF	TRBD2	TRBJ2-3	NA	TRBV7-2
TGTGCCAGTAGTATCGGGGGAACTGGAAACACCATATATTTT	CASSIGGTGNTIYF	NA	TRBJ1-3	NA	TRBV19
TGTGCCACAGACCCGGGACACTCTGGGGCCAACGGCCTGACTTTC	CATDPGHSGANGLTF	NA	TRBJ2-6	NA	TRBV19